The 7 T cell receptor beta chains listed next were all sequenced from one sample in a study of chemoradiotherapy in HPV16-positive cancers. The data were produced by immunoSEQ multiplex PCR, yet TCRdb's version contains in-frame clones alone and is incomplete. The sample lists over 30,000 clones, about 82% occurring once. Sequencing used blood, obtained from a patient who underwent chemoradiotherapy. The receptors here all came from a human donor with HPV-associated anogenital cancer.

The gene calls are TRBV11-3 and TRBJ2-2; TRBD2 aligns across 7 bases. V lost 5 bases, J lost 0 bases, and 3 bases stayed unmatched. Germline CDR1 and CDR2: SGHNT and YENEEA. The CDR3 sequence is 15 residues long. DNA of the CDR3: TGTGCCAGCAGCCTTGGGGGGGCGAACACCGGGGAGCTGTTTTTT. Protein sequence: CASSLGGANTGELFF.

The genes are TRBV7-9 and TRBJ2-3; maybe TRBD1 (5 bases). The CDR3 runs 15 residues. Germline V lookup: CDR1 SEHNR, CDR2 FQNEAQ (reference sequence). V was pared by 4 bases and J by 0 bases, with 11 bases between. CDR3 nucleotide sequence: TGTGCCAGCAGCTCTAGACAGCCCAGCACAGATACGCAGTATTTT. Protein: CASSSRQPSTDTQYF.

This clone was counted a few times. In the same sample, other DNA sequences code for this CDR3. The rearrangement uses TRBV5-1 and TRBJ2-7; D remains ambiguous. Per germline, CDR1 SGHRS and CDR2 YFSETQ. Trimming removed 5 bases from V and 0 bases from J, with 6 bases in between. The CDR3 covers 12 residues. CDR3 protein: CASSSGSYEQYF. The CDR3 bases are TGCGCCAGCAGTTCGGGCTCCTACGAGCAGTACTTC.

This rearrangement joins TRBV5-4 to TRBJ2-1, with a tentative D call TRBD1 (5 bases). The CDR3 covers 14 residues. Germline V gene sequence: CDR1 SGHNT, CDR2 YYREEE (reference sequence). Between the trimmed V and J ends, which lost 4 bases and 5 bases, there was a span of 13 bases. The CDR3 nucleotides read TGTGCCAGCAGCGTGGACACTTACGACAATGAGCAGTTCTTC. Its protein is CASSVDTYDNEQFF.

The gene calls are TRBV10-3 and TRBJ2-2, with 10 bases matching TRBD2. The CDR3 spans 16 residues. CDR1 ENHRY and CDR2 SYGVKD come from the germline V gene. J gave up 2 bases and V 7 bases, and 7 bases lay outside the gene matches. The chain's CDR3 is CAIKRGLAFNTGELFF. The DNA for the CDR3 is TGTGCCATCAAGCGGGGACTAGCGTTCAACACCGGGGAGCTGTTTTTT.

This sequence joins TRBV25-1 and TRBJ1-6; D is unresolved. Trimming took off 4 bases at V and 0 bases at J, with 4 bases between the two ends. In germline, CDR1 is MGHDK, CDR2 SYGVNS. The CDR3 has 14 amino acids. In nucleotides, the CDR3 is TGTGCCAGCAGTGTTACCTCCTATAATTCACCCCTCCACTTT. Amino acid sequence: CASSVTSYNSPLHF.

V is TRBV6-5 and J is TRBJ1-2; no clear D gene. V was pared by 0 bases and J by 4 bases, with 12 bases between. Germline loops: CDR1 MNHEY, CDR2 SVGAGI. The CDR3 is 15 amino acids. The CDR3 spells CASSYSNAGSYGYTF. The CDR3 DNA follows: TGTGCCAGCAGTTACTCGAACGCCGGGAGCTATGGCTACACCTTC.